Following are 23 T cell receptor beta chains from one sample sequenced in a study of human T cells and chemical hapten exposure. TCRdb independently ran MiXCR on the RACE reads; one entry per CDR3 protein. The sample has 100,000 or so distinct CDR3 sequences, less than 40% seen once. Time point denoted: patch test 3, about 24 weeks after DPC sensitization. Treatment meaning: therapeutic diphenylcyclopropenone sensitization with weekly scalp DPC. The specimen comprised whole blood, sampled in connection with sensitization to the hapten diphenylcyclopropenone (DPC). These receptors originate from a man aged 40-50 years with alopecia areata. Some clones in this sample may be carry-over from other donors' samples.

V is TRBV15 and J is TRBJ1-5; D remains ambiguous. Germline values: CDR1 LNHNV, CDR2 YYDKDF (reference sequence). Trimming removed 0 bases at V and 8 bases at J, with 8 bases between. The CDR3 totals 13 residues. The CDR3, as DNA: TGTGCCACCAGCAGAGAAAGGTCGAAGCCCCAGCATTTT. Translating it yields CATSRERSKPQHF.

This chain uses TRBV6-5 with TRBJ1-2; D unresolved. Looked up from germline, CDR1 is MNHEY and CDR2 is SVGAGI. The CDR3 totals 14 residues. V was clipped by 2 bases and J by 0 bases, with 7 bases between them. CDR3 bases: TGTGCCAGCAGTTACAATTCAGCTAACTATGGCTACACCTTC. Protein sequence: CASSYNSANYGYTF.

This clonotype was detected only a few times. The V call is TRBV27, the J call TRBJ2-1; 7 positions agree with TRBD1. The germline CDR1 and CDR2 sequences are MNHEY and SMNVEV (reference sequence). The CDR3 is 14 amino acids. With 5 bases clipped from V and 12 bases from J, the junction kept 13 bases outside the gene matches. The CDR3 loop is CASSPPPRQGPQFF. The CDR3 DNA reads TGTGCCAGCAGTCCTCCGCCCCGACAGGGTCCGCAGTTCTTC.

The chain combines TRBV3-1 with TRBJ1-1; 8 nucleotides align to TRBD1. CDR1 and CDR2 from the germline V gene are LGHDT and YNNKEL (reference sequence). CDR3 length: 15 residues. V was pared by 4 bases and J by 7 bases, with 11 bases of the junction left unmatched. DNA of the CDR3: TGTGCCAGCAGCCCTCGGTCAGGGGGCGAGGGTGAAGCTTTCTTT. This sequence encodes CASSPRSGGEGEAFF.

CDR3 sequence (DNA): TGTGCCGCCTCTGGGGCCAACGTCCTGACTTTC. Its translation is CAASGANVLTF. The chain is built from TRBV6-2 or TRBV6-3 and TRBJ2-6; D unclear. V was cut by 11 bases and J by 0 bases, with 2 bases left in between. This CDR3 spans 11 amino acids. Germline V CDR1 and CDR2: MNHEY, SVGEGT.

The chain employs TRBV19 and TRBJ2-2, with D unclear. Per the germline V gene, CDR1 is LNHDA and CDR2 is SQIVND (reference sequence). The CDR3 length is 13 residues. Between the trimmed V and J ends, which lost 4 bases and 4 bases, there was a span of 7 bases. DNA for the CDR3: TGTGCCAGTAGTACCCGATTCACCGGGGAGCTGTTTTTT. It encodes CASSTRFTGELFF.

The chain joins TRBV11-2 to TRBJ2-3, with 14 bases matching TRBD2. The junction had 12 bases not matched to a gene; V was cut back by 5 bases and J by 8 bases. Germline V lookup: CDR1 SGHAT, CDR2 FQNNGV. The CDR3 is 17 residues long. CDR3 loop: CASSPRRGLAGAITQYF. CDR3 bases: TGTGCCAGCAGCCCGCGGCGGGGACTAGCGGGAGCTATTACGCAGTATTTT.

J is TRBJ1-4 and V is TRBV7-9; D unresolved. This CDR3 has 15 amino acids. Germline CDR1 SEHNR, CDR2 FQNEAQ (reference sequence). Trimming took 2 bases from V and 0 from J, leaving 7 bases between them. CDR3 loop: CASSLTRTTNEKLFF. CDR3 DNA: TGTGCCAGCAGCTTAACAAGGACAACTAATGAAAAACTGTTTTTT.

The rearrangement uses TRBV20-1 and TRBJ2-5, with D hard to call. Trimming shortened V by 0 bases and J by 7 bases, and 6 bases separated the two germline ends. Looked up from germline, CDR1 is DFQATT and CDR2 is SNEGSKA (reference sequence). This CDR3 comprises 11 residues. The DNA for the CDR3 is TGCAGTGCTAGAGATCAGGTGACCCAGTACTTC. Translation gives CSARDQVTQYF.

The rearrangement uses TRBV5-1 and TRBJ2-5, with 9 positions matching TRBD2. There are 16 residues in the CDR3. Trimming cost V 1 base and J 5 bases; bases outside gene matches: 9. CDR1 is SGHRS, CDR2 YFSETQ, per germline. This CDR3 is CASSLSGSGRQETQYF. The CDR3 DNA reads as TGCGCCAGCAGCTTGTCCGGCAGCGGGAGGCAGGAGACCCAGTACTTC.

The rearrangement links TRBV6-5 to TRBJ1-2, with D possibly being TRBD1 (6 bases). Germline CDR1 is MNHEY and CDR2 is SVGAGI. With 6 bases removed from V and 3 bases from J, the gap between germline ends came to 11 bases. The CDR3 is made up of 13 amino acids. Here the CDR3 reads CASSTGIDYGYTF. DNA for the CDR3: TGTGCCAGCAGCACAGGGATTGACTATGGCTACACCTTC.

The chain links TRBV29-1 to TRBJ2-3; 8 bases agree with TRBD1. J lost 5 bases, V lost 3 bases, and 4 bases had no gene match. Germline V gives CDR1 SQVTM, CDR2 ANQGSEA. The CDR3 extends over 13 amino acids. The chain's CDR3 is CSVDEDRVDTQYF. The CDR3, as DNA: TGCAGCGTTGACGAGGACAGGGTAGATACGCAGTATTTT.

V is TRBV13 and J is TRBJ2-7; 9 bases fit TRBD1. The CDR3 totals 15 residues. Per germline, CDR1 PRHDT and CDR2 FYEKMQ (reference sequence). V trimming: 0 bases; J trimming: 3 bases; junction bases outside the gene matches: 3. CDR3: CASSLGPDRGYEQYV. The CDR3, as DNA: TGTGCCAGCAGCTTAGGCCCGGACAGGGGCTACGAGCAGTACGTC.

The chain combines TRBV13 with TRBJ2-1; D possibly corresponds to TRBD2 (6 bases). From germline, CDR1 is PRHDT and CDR2 FYEKMQ (reference sequence). Trimming removed 7 bases from V and 4 bases from J, with 11 bases in between. CDR3 size: 13 residues. The CDR3 sequence is CASTGRRYNEQFF. CDR3 in DNA: TGTGCCAGCACCGGGAGAAGATACAATGAGCAGTTCTTC.

The chain has TRBV20-1 and TRBJ2-3, with 7 bases identical to TRBD1. Germline-derived CDR1 and CDR2 are DFQATT and SNEGSKA (reference sequence). This CDR3 spans 13 amino acids. The junction had 9 bases not matched to a gene; V was cut back by 3 bases and J by 9 bases. The CDR3 DNA follows: TGCAGTGCTAGTATACCGACAGGGCACACGCAGTATTTT. It translates to CSASIPTGHTQYF.

The chain has TRBV5-1 and TRBJ1-1; D not certain. Germline V lookup: CDR1 SGHRS, CDR2 YFSETQ. The CDR3 runs to 15 residues. The germline V and J ends were trimmed by 0 bases and 2 bases, with 11 bases remaining between them. CDR3 DNA: TGCGCCAGCAGCTTGGAAGCCAGGAAAAACACTGAAGCTTTCTTT. Its protein is CASSLEARKNTEAFF.

This clonotype was seen at least ten times. J is TRBJ2-7 and V is TRBV5-5, with 11 bases matching TRBD2. V shed 0 bases and J 4 bases; nucleotides not matched to a gene: 3. The CDR3 totals 15 residues. Germline V gene sequence: CDR1 SGHKS, CDR2 YYEKEE (reference sequence). This CDR3 is CASSLALAGGYEQYF. CDR3 sequence (DNA): TGTGCCAGCAGCTTGGCCCTAGCGGGAGGTTACGAGCAGTACTTC. The full variable domain, rest sourced from reference TRBV5-5 and TRBJ2-7, is DAGVTQSPTHLIKTRGQQVTLRCSPISGHKSVSWYQQVLGQGPQFIFQYYEKEERGRGNFPDRFSARQFPNYSSELNVNALLLGDSALYLCASSLALAGGYEQYFGPGTRLTVT.

This rearrangement joins TRBV29-1 to TRBJ1-1; 10 bases are a match to TRBD1. CDR1 and CDR2 from the germline V gene are SQVTM and ANQGSEA. V shed 7 bases, J shed 4 bases, and the junction held 12 bases outside the gene matches. The CDR3 runs to 15 residues. CDR3 loop: CSAGGGTGVGTEAFF. The DNA for the CDR3 is TGCAGCGCCGGAGGGGGGACAGGGGTTGGCACTGAAGCTTTCTTT.

This clonotype was picked up a small number of times. J is TRBJ2-3 and V is TRBV29-1; 8 bases match TRBD1. CDR1 and CDR2 (germline): SQVTM, ANQGSEA. V lost 1 base, J lost 4 bases, and 1 base stayed unmatched. The CDR3 spans 13 residues. The CDR3 reads CSVEGRGPDTQYF. The CDR3 region has the DNA TGCAGCGTTGAAGGCAGGGGGCCAGATACGCAGTATTTT.

V gene TRBV6-1 combines with J gene TRBJ2-3, with 7 bases aligning to TRBD2. V shed 10 bases, J shed 2 bases, and the junction held 9 bases outside the gene matches. In germline, CDR1 is MNHNS, CDR2 SASEGT. This CDR3 comprises 14 residues. The CDR3 sequence is CATLRDYFTDTQYF. The CDR3 DNA follows: TGTGCCACTCTCCGGGACTACTTCACAGATACGCAGTATTTT.

This clonotype was seen more than once but under ten times. This sequence joins TRBV3-1 and TRBJ2-3; no firm D call. The germline gives CDR1 LGHDT, CDR2 YNNKEL (reference sequence). With 4 bases removed from V and 0 bases from J, the gap between germline ends came to 8 bases. This CDR3 is built from 14 residues. The CDR3 sequence: CASSRPPSTDTQYF. The CDR3 DNA reads TGTGCCAGCAGCCGTCCCCCTAGCACAGATACGCAGTATTTT.

At least ten counts were recorded for this clonotype. The chain links TRBV7-9 to TRBJ1-6, with 10 bases identical to TRBD1. V trimming: 1 base; J trimming: 8 bases; junction bases outside the gene matches: 2. The CDR3 spans 15 residues. CDR1 is SEHNR and CDR2 is FQNEAQ in the germline V gene (reference sequence). The CDR3 protein is CASSLVGTGDSPLHF. CDR3 in DNA: TGTGCCAGCAGCTTAGTGGGGACAGGGGATTCACCCCTCCACTTT.

The chain couples TRBV4-1 to TRBJ2-2; 9 bases map to TRBD2. The germline gives CDR1 MGHRA, CDR2 YSYEKL. V lost 4 bases, J lost 7 bases, and 7 bases stayed unmatched. This CDR3 has 15 amino acids. The CDR3 reads CASSRSGSVGGELFF. Written as DNA, the CDR3 is TGCGCCAGCAGCCGTAGCGGGAGCGTTGGCGGGGAGCTGTTTTTT.